Presented here are 15 T cell receptor beta chains from one specimen sequenced in a study of regulatory T cells in long-lasting Graves disease. Through Arm-PCR of CDR3 regions and iRepertoire HTBI primers, TCR beta libraries were built. TCRdb ran MiXCR on the multiplex PCR reads and lists one entry per CDR3 protein. The data show around 250,000 distinct CDR3 sequences, around 20% seen once. Time point indicated: newly diagnosed GD, antithyroid drugs for less than 3 months. From RNA extracted from PBMCs, the TCR library was made. The specimen was peripheral blood mononuclear cells (PBMCs), collected at new diagnosis, from a patient treated with antithyroid drugs. These receptors were collected from a female donor with Graves disease.

Many counts were recorded for this clonotype. This chain uses TRBV29-1 with TRBJ2-1; TRBD1 might be the D (6 bases). The V and J ends lost 4 bases and 9 bases respectively, with 10 bases between them. CDR1 and CDR2 from the germline V gene are SQVTM and ANQGSEA. The CDR3 covers 11 residues. The DNA for the CDR3 is TGCAGCGTTGTGTTAGGGGGTGAGCAGTTCTTC. It specifies CSVVLGGEQFF.

Written as DNA, the CDR3 is TGCGCCAGCAGCCAAGTGGGTCACTCGACTGGAAACACCATATATTTT. Its translation: CASSQVGHSTGNTIYF. The chain has TRBV4-1 and TRBJ1-3; unclear D gene. The V end was cut by 1 base, the J end by 2 bases, with 12 bases between. The CDR3 has 16 residues. The V gene's germline CDR1 is MGHRA and CDR2 YSYEKL.

This clonotype was seen a single time. This chain connects TRBV27 to TRBJ2-7; D is unclear. CDR3 length equals 13 residues. Germline CDR1 is MNHEY and CDR2 is SMNVEV (reference sequence). The V and J ends lost 7 bases and 1 base respectively, with 11 bases between them. DNA for the CDR3: TGTGCCAGCACACCCCCGTCGTCCTACGAGCAGTACTTC. Protein product: CASTPPSSYEQYF.

This clonotype has at least ten counts. CDR3 sequence reads: CASSPGTGGGPDTQYF. The CDR3 DNA follows: TGTGCCAGCAGTCCCGGGACAGGCGGCGGCCCAGATACGCAGTATTTT. This rearrangement joins TRBV11-3 to TRBJ2-3; TRBD1 matches at 8 bases. The germline gives CDR1 SGHNT, CDR2 YENEEA. The CDR3 loop spans 16 amino acids. V gave up 6 bases and J gave up 4 bases; unmatched junction bases: 12.

This clonotype was counted a few times. V and J are TRBV5-5 and TRBJ2-1, with TRBD1 matching over 10 bases. The V segment lost 6 bases and the J segment 5 bases; nucleotides outside the gene matches: 5. Germline V CDR1 and CDR2: SGHKS, YYEKEE (reference sequence). The CDR3 covers 14 residues. Written as DNA, the CDR3 is TGTGCCAGCACAGTAGGACAGGGGGACAATGAGCAGTTCTTC. It encodes CASTVGQGDNEQFF.

The chain uses TRBV14 and TRBJ2-1; D is unclear. Between the trimmed V and J ends, which lost 4 bases and 3 bases, there was a span of 7 bases. Germline lookup yields CDR1 SGHDN and CDR2 FVKESK. CDR3 length: 13 residues. The CDR3 here is CASSLGHYNEQFF. The DNA of the CDR3 is TGTGCCAGCAGCCTCGGGCACTACAATGAGCAGTTCTTC.

This clonotype was seen many times. The genes are TRBV29-1 and TRBJ1-2; 10 nucleotides align to TRBD1. CDR1 is SQVTM, CDR2 ANQGSEA, per germline. Trimming at V came to 7 bases and at J to 6 bases, leaving 5 bases not matched to a gene. CDR3 length: 12 amino acids. The CDR3 spells CSAIGTGDGYTF. In DNA form, the CDR3 reads TGCAGCGCCATCGGGACAGGGGATGGCTACACCTTC.

In its sample, this clonotype was seen many times. V usage is TRBV20-1 and J usage is TRBJ2-1; 10 positions match TRBD2. From germline, CDR1 is DFQATT and CDR2 SNEGSKA (reference sequence). V lost 3 bases to trimming and J lost 0 bases; unmatched junction nucleotides: 8. The CDR3 covers 17 residues. CDR3 loop: CSASRLAGKSSYNEQFF. DNA of the CDR3: TGCAGTGCTAGTAGACTAGCGGGTAAGAGCTCCTACAATGAGCAGTTCTTC.

This clonotype was detected ten times or more. The V and J genes are TRBV20-1 and TRBJ2-3; 8 positions agree with TRBD1. The V segment lost 3 bases and the J segment 4 bases; nucleotides outside the gene matches: 6. Germline assignment: CDR1 DFQATT and CDR2 SNEGSKA (reference sequence). The CDR3 runs 14 residues. The CDR3 region is CSARKGTGADTQYF. CDR3 DNA sequence: TGCAGTGCTAGGAAGGGGACAGGCGCAGATACGCAGTATTTT.

The table lists this clonotype with many counts. The chain employs TRBV10-3 and TRBJ2-1; D gene unclear. Germline CDR1 is ENHRY and CDR2 is SYGVKD. The length of the CDR3 is 13 residues. The V end was cut by 2 bases, the J end by 8 bases, with 10 bases between. The CDR3 bases are TGTGCCATCAGTGAGGACCGAGGAGATGAGCAGTTCTTC. Translated: CAISEDRGDEQFF.

V gene TRBV24-1 combines with J gene TRBJ1-2, with TRBD1 matching over 7 bases. The germline V gene has CDR1 KGHDR and CDR2 SFDVKD. The length of the CDR3 is 14 residues. Trimming at V came to 2 bases and at J to 6 bases, leaving 5 bases not matched to a gene. CDR3 coding DNA: TGTGCCACCAGTGATTGGGGACAGACGCATGGCTACACCTTC. Translation gives CATSDWGQTHGYTF.

CDR3 in amino acids: CASKGGTGANVLTF. For the CDR3, the DNA is TGTGCCAGCAAGGGGGGGACCGGGGCCAACGTCCTGACTTTC. This chain joins TRBV2 and TRBJ2-6; tentative D call: TRBD2 (7 bases). Trimming stripped 7 bases from V and 4 bases from J, with 11 bases between. The germline CDR1 and CDR2 sequences are SNHLY and FYNNEI. This CDR3 has 14 amino acids.

Ten or more counts support this clonotype. The chain uses TRBV6-1 and TRBJ1-2; D is ambiguous. Germline CDR1 MNHNS, CDR2 SASEGT. This CDR3 region has 12 residues. Trimming took off 9 bases at V and 2 bases at J, with 10 bases between the two ends. The CDR3 coding sequence is TGTGCCAGTGCTACCCAGAACTATGGCTACACCTTC. This gives the protein CASATQNYGYTF.

This clonotype has at least ten counts. The V call is TRBV6-4, the J call TRBJ1-1, with 8 bases that match TRBD1. The CDR3 is 15 residues long. The J segment lost 8 bases and the V segment lost 3 bases, leaving 11 bases of the junction unmatched. CDR1 is MRHNA and CDR2 is SNTAGT in the germline V gene. CDR3 sequence (DNA): TGTGCCAGCAGTGAAGGCCCCGACAGGGGTGGGGAAGCTTTCTTT. Its protein product is CASSEGPDRGGEAFF.

This clonotype was picked up many times. The J gene is TRBJ1-6, the V gene TRBV20-1; possible D gene TRBD1, 5 bases. CDR3 length: 15 residues. V was cut by 0 bases and J by 7 bases, with 13 bases left in between. Germline CDR1 DFQATT, CDR2 SNEGSKA (reference sequence). CDR3 sequence: CSARETGPNNSPLHF. The CDR3 DNA is TGCAGTGCTAGAGAGACGGGACCGAACAATTCACCCCTCCACTTT.